This TCR beta chain comes out of a study of blood T cells in healthy people across ages. For the second PCR, which ran for about 6 to 12 cycles, a sample-barcoded 5' primer and a J-beta primer mix were used. Each cDNA was tagged by a template-switch adaptor containing 12 random nucleotides. TCRdb re-called the 5' RACE reads with MiXCR, one entry per CDR3 protein. This table holds approximately 2,000,000 distinct CDR3 sequences, around 42% found once. The CDR3 length is 13 residues. The V gene lost 2 bases and the J gene lost 4 bases, with 11 bases spanning the gap. Germline loops: CDR1 SQVTM, CDR2 ANQGSEA. For this clonotype: This may come from a read error, since a much larger clone is one base off.

Sequencing was performed on blood. This chain uses TRBV29-1 with TRBJ1-2; no firm D call. The sequence derives from a human donor in good health. The CDR3 nucleotides read TGCAGCGTTGAATCTAGTGGTCGCTATGGCTACACCTTC. Translated, it gives CSVESSGRYGYTF.